This TCR beta chain appears in the sequencing data of a study of OX40 agonist ivuxolimab in advanced cancers. Study information: In this cohort, patients received ivuxolimab, an agonistic anti-OX40 (CD134) antibody.

As to this clone: Its cognate antigen is unknown.

Broader study findings: No determination was made of the antigen specificity of the expanded peripheral T cells.

A history of autoimmune disease or systemic immunosuppression excluded patients. Only in-frame clones appear in the TCRdb table, and some are missing; sequencing was by immunoSEQ multiplex PCR. This sample has about 83,000 clones; 70% to 85% occur once, and the top ten carry about 7%. This CDR3 region has 13 residues. Looked up from germline, CDR1 is MNHEY and CDR2 is SMNVEV (reference sequence). V dropped 5 bases and J dropped 4 bases, with 12 bases sitting between them. The sequence was obtained from an adult with an advanced solid tumor such as melanoma, head and neck, liver or kidney cancer. V usage is TRBV27 and J usage is TRBJ2-7; perhaps TRBD1 as D (6 bases). Sample: CD4+ or CD8+ T cells sorted from blood, taken in a trial of the OX40 agonist ivuxolimab. The CDR3 region is CASSRQGPYEQYF. CDR3 nucleotide sequence: TGTGCCAGCAGTAGGCAGGGGCCGTACGAGCAGTACTTC.